These 12 T cell receptor beta chains came from one sample sequenced in a study of shared clonotypes between healthy human individuals. Sequenced by immunoSEQ multiplex PCR; TCRdb stores in-frame clones only, minus some. The data hold under 2,500,000 clones, with nearly 97% observed a single time. Sequencing was performed on naive CD4+ T cells sorted from blood. Subset here: CD45RA+ positively selected. These TCRs come from a man younger than 35 in good health.

This sequence joins TRBV7-9 and TRBJ1-2; D is uncertain. Trimming took off 5 bases at V and 4 bases at J, with 8 bases between the two ends. CDR1 is SEHNR and CDR2 is FQNEAQ in the germline V gene (reference sequence). This CDR3 contains 12 residues. CDR3 in DNA: TGTGCCAGCAGCGGCAACCTCTATGGCTACACCTTC. Encoded protein: CASSGNLYGYTF.

This sequence joins TRBV18 and TRBJ2-7, with a possible D match to TRBD2 (5 bases). There are 14 residues in the CDR3. V was shortened by 6 bases and J by 6 bases, with 18 bases between the two germline ends. Germline values: CDR1 KGHSH, CDR2 LQKENI. The CDR3 nucleotides are TGTGCCAGCTCCCCATCTCCAACTAGGCCCGAGCAGTACTTC. Translated, it gives CASSPSPTRPEQYF.

This clone was observed once. Other DNA sequences from this sample encode an identical CDR3 as well. V gene TRBV2 combines with J gene TRBJ2-1, with D possibly being TRBD1 (6 bases). From germline, CDR1 is SNHLY and CDR2 FYNNEI. This CDR3 has 15 residues. V lost 3 bases and J 1 base, leaving 10 bases between the germline ends. The CDR3 DNA follows: TGTGCCAGCAGTGAGGGCAGGGGATCCTACAATGAGCAGTTCTTC. It translates to CASSEGRGSYNEQFF.

The chain combines TRBV18 with TRBJ2-5; the match to TRBD2 covers 9 bases. This CDR3 spans 13 amino acids. Germline V gene sequence: CDR1 KGHSH, CDR2 LQKENI. J gave up 5 bases and V 8 bases, and 6 bases lay outside the gene matches. The CDR3 reads CASRTSAGETQYF. The CDR3 region has the DNA TGTGCCAGCCGGACTAGCGCAGGGGAGACCCAGTACTTC.

This chain connects TRBV27 to TRBJ1-5; 7 bases are shared with TRBD1. V dropped 6 bases and J dropped 2; count of bases not matched to a gene: 7. Germline V gene sequence: CDR1 MNHEY, CDR2 SMNVEV (reference sequence). The CDR3 is made up of 15 amino acids. CDR3 amino acids: CASRQTGVGNQPQHF. The CDR3 nucleotides are TGTGCCAGCAGACAAACAGGGGTCGGCAATCAGCCCCAGCATTTT.

This clone has just one count. This chain connects TRBV5-1 to TRBJ2-1, with 13 bases fitting TRBD2. The CDR3 runs 16 residues. Germline-derived CDR1 and CDR2 are SGHRS and YFSETQ. The trim removed 1 base at V and 9 bases at J, leaving 7 bases unmatched. CDR3 sequence: CASSLTTSGRPGEQFF. As DNA, the CDR3 is TGCGCCAGCAGCTTGACGACTAGCGGGAGGCCCGGTGAGCAGTTCTTC.

Worth noting for this clone: The sample contains more than one DNA sequence encoding this CDR3. Written as DNA, the CDR3 is TGCGCCAGCAGTCGGGAGGGCACCGGGGAGCTGTTTTTT. Translation gives CASSREGTGELFF. The chain links TRBV5-1 to TRBJ2-2, with 8 nucleotides matching TRBD2. CDR1 SGHRS and CDR2 YFSETQ come from the germline V gene. V was clipped by 5 bases and J by 4 bases; unmatched bases: 1. The CDR3 extends over 13 amino acids.

A single count supports this clone. This chain connects TRBV27 to TRBJ2-7, with a possible D match to TRBD2 (6 bases). There are 14 residues in the CDR3. CDR1 is MNHEY, CDR2 SMNVEV, per germline (reference sequence). Trimming stripped 5 bases from V and 2 bases from J, with 13 bases between. The chain's CDR3 is CASSPASVTYEQYF. The CDR3 DNA sequence: TGTGCCAGCAGTCCGGCTAGCGTCACCTACGAGCAGTACTTC.

The rearrangement joins TRBV27 to TRBJ2-1, with 7 nucleotides matching TRBD2. Germline V gene data show CDR1 as MNHEY and CDR2 as SMNVEV (reference sequence). The CDR3 is 15 amino acids. J gave up 5 bases and V 3 bases, and 7 bases lay outside the gene matches. The DNA of the CDR3 is TGTGCCAGCAGTTTCCGGGGGGAACCAAACAATGAGCAGTTCTTC. It yields the protein CASSFRGEPNNEQFF.

This clone was observed a single time. Other DNA variants within this sample encode the same CDR3. V and J are TRBV11-2 and TRBJ1-6; D may be TRBD1 (6 bases). CDR1 is SGHAT and CDR2 is FQNNGV in the germline V gene. The CDR3 consists of 14 residues. Between the trimmed V and J ends, which lost 2 bases and 4 bases, there was a span of 6 bases. DNA of the CDR3: TGTGCCAGCAGCTTACAGGGGTATAATTCACCCCTCCACTTT. Protein: CASSLQGYNSPLHF.

The chain has TRBV5-1 and TRBJ1-2; D unclear. V gave up 0 bases and J gave up 7 bases, with 7 bases separating them. The CDR3 totals 12 residues. Germline loops: CDR1 SGHRS, CDR2 YFSETQ. The CDR3 DNA reads as TGCGCCAGCAGCTTGGAGTCTGGTGGCTACACCTTC. Translating gives CASSLESGGYTF.

The chain combines TRBV6-5 with TRBJ1-5; D is undetermined. Germline CDR1 reads MNHEY; CDR2 reads SVGAGI. Trimming left V 6 bases short and J 0 bases short, with 12 bases between. CDR3 length: 15 amino acids. In DNA form, the CDR3 reads TGTGCCAGCAGCAGACAAGGAGATAGCAATCAGCCCCAGCATTTT. It encodes CASSRQGDSNQPQHF.